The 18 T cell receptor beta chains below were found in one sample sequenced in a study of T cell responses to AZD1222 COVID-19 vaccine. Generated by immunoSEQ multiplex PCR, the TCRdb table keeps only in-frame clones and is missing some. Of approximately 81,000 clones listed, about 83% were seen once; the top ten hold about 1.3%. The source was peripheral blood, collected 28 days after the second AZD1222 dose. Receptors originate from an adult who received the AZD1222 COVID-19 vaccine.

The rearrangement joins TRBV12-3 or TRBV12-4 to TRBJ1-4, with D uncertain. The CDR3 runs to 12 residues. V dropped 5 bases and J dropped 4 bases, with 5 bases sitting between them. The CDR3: CASSRSNEKLFF. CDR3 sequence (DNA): TGTGCCAGCAGTCGGAGTAATGAAAAACTGTTTTTT.

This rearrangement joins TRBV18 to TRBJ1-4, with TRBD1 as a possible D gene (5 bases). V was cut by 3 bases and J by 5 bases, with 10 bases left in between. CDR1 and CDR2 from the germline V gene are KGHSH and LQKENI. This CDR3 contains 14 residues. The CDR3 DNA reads TGTGCCAGCTCACCTCCGGGACGAAATGAAAAACTGTTTTTT. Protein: CASSPPGRNEKLFF.

CDR3 loop: CASSSSGTLNYGYTF. The CDR3 DNA reads TGCGCCAGCAGCTCCTCAGGAACCCTGAACTATGGCTACACCTTC. The V and J genes are TRBV5-1 and TRBJ1-2; no firm D call. Per germline, CDR1 SGHRS and CDR2 YFSETQ. Trimming took 3 bases from V and 2 from J, leaving 14 bases between them. This CDR3 is built from 15 residues.

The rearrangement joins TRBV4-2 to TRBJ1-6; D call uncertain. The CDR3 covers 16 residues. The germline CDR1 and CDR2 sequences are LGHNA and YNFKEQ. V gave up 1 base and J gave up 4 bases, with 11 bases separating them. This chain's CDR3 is CASSQVPPVYNSPLHF. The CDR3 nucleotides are TGTGCCAGCAGCCAAGTCCCCCCAGTTTATAATTCACCCCTCCACTTT.

CDR3 protein: CASSDWTSGSRLRNEQYF. The CDR3 coding sequence is TGTGCCAGCAGTGACTGGACTAGCGGGAGTCGGCTGAGAAACGAGCAGTACTTC. The chain joins TRBV6-4 to TRBJ2-7; 13 bases align to TRBD2. The J segment lost 5 bases and the V segment lost 1 base, leaving 11 bases of the junction unmatched. The CDR3 is made up of 18 amino acids. Germline lookup yields CDR1 MRHNA and CDR2 SNTAGT.

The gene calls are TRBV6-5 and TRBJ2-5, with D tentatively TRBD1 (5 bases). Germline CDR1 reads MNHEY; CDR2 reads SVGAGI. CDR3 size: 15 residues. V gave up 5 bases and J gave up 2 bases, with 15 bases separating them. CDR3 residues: CASSRSQGLQETQYF. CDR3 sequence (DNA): TGTGCCAGCAGTCGAAGTCAGGGCCTACAAGAGACCCAGTACTTC.

CDR3 sequence: CSARGDTEAFF. The CDR3 bases are TGCAGTGCTAGGGGAGACACTGAAGCTTTCTTT. This chain uses TRBV20-1 with TRBJ1-1; D unclear. The CDR3 contains 11 residues. The V end was cut by 3 bases, the J end by 3 bases, with 5 bases between. CDR1 is DFQATT, CDR2 SNEGSKA, per germline (reference sequence).

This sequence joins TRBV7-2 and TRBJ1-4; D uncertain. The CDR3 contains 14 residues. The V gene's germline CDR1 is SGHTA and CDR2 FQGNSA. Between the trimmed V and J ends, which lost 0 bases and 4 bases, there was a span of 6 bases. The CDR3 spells CASSLAGFNEKLFF. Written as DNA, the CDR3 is TGTGCCAGCAGCTTAGCAGGGTTTAATGAAAAACTGTTTTTT.

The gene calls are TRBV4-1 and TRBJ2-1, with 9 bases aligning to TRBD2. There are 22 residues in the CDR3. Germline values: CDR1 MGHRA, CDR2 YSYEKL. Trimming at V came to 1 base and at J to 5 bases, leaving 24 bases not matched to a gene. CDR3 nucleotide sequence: TGCGCCAGCAGCCAAGCCGGCGGGGGGGCAGGCACAGCCGGTTTTATAAACAATGAGCAGTTCTTC. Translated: CASSQAGGGAGTAGFINNEQFF.

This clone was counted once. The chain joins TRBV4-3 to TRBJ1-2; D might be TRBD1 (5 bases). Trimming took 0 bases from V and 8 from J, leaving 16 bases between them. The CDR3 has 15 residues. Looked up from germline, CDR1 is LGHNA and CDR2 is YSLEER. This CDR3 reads CASSQEWQGRRGYTF. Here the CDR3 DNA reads TGCGCCAGCAGCCAAGAATGGCAGGGACGCCGCGGCTACACCTTC.

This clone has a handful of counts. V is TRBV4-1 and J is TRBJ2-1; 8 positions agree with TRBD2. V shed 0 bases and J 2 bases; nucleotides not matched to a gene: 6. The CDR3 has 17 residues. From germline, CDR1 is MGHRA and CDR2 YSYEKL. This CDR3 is CASSQDGLLAAYNEQFF. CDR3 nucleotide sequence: TGCGCCAGCAGCCAAGATGGGTTACTAGCGGCCTACAATGAGCAGTTCTTC.

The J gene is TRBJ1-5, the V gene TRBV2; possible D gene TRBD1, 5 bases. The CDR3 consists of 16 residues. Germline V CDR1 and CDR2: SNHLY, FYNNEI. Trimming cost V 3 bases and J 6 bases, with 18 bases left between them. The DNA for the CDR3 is TGTGCCAGCAGTGAGAACCTGGGGACTAAAGGTCAGCCCCAGCATTTT. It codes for CASSENLGTKGQPQHF.

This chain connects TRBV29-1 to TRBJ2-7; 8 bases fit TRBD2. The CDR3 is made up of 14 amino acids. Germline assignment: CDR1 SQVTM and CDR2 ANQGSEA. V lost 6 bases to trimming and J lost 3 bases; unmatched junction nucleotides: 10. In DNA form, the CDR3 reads TGCAGCGTGACAATACCGGGACTAGGCTACGAGCAGTACTTC. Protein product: CSVTIPGLGYEQYF.

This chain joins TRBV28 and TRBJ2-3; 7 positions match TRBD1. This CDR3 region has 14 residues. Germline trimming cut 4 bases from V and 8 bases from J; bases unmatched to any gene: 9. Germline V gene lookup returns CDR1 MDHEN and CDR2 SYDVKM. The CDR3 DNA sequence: TGTGCCAGCAGTTCGGGACAGCGCGGACGTACGCAGTATTTT. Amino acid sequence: CASSSGQRGRTQYF.

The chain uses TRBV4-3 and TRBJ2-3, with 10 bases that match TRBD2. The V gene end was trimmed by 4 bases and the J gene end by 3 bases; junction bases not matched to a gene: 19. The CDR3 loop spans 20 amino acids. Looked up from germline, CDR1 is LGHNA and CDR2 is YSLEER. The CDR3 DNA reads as TGCGCCAGCAGCCGTCGCCGGGGTAGCGGGAGGCGTAGAAGAACAGATACGCAGTATTTT. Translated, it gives CASSRRRGSGRRRRTDTQYF.

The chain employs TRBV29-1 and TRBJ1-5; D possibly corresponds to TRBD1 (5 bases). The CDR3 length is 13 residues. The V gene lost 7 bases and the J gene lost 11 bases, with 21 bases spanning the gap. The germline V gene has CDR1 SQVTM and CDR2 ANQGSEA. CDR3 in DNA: TGCAGCGCCAGTTCTGACCAGGGTACAGCCCAGCATTTT. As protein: CSASSDQGTAQHF.

CDR3 loop: CASSLASVTGELFF. The CDR3, as DNA: TGTGCCAGCAGCTTGGCTAGCGTGACCGGGGAGCTGTTTTTT. The V call is TRBV11-3, the J call TRBJ2-2, with a tentative D call TRBD2 (6 bases). Germline CDR1 SGHNT, CDR2 YENEEA. The germline V and J ends were trimmed by 3 bases and 5 bases, with 10 bases remaining between them. The CDR3 has 14 residues.

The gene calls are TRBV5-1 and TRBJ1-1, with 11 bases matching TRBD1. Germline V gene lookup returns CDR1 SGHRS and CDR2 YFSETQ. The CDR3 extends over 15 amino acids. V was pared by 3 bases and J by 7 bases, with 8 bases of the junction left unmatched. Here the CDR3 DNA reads TGCGCCAGCAGCTCAGGGACAGGGGGTTCGATTGAAGCTTTCTTT. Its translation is CASSSGTGGSIEAFF.